This TCR beta chain was found in a study of blood T cell repertoires in COVID-19 (dated by TCRdb to 2019 to 2021). In the study overall: ImmuneRACE Cohort 3 recovered participants were defined by two consecutive negative NP/OP PCR tests, healthcare professional clearance, or symptom resolution. The collaborator samples originated in the United States, Italy and Spain and spanned the acute and convalescent phases of COVID-19. The prospective study material was composed of cDNA or gDNA derived from T cells, B-cell-depleted T cells, or PBMCs. Deeply sampled blood TCRbeta repertoires from subjects exposed to, actively infected with, or recovered from COVID-19 were included in the dataset. The repertoires were made available in a free public database intended to serve as a resource for research on the immune response to SARS-CoV-2. The samples were drawn from two sources: the first 160 participants of the ongoing ImmuneRACE study, and over 950 subjects contributed by 6 global collaborators. Nearly every sample came with metadata listing a de-identified subject ID, COVID-19 status, age in years and sex. HLA class I and class II types, where available, came from metadata supplied by the sample provider rather than from assay-based typing. Paper-wide results and their limitations: Clinical and demographic metadata were provided uncurated, with the amount varying by source and participant.

Enrolling through a virtual design, the prospective study's participants ranged in age from roughly 18 to 95 years and lived across roughly 24 United States geographic areas. In the prospective study, participants were assigned to cohorts based on the clinical history participants reported in a screening survey and a study questionnaire. Each participant in the prospective study had whole blood, serum and a nasopharyngeal or oropharyngeal swab collected by mobile phlebotomists. Participants in the prospective study had the option to provide additional blood draws and questionnaires over a roughly two-month period. Prospective study blood samples were shipped either frozen or at room temperature before DNA extraction. A remark on this clone: Its target antigen remains unknown. Base qualities are not at hand, and no much larger clone is one base apart.

The germline V gene (reference sequence) provides CDR1 LNHDA and CDR2 SQIVND. Trimming accounts for 6 bases at V and 4 bases at J, while the number of junction bases matched to no gene is 12. From its cysteine to its phenylalanine, the CDR3 spans 16 amino acids. Only the CDR3 DNA is retained, 48 bases long and in frame from the first base. TCRbeta CDR3 regions were amplified from genomic DNA by means of the immunoSEQ Assay, a bias-controlled multiplex PCR. Concerning the study's data processing: The number of nucleated cells in each sample was estimated by amplification of reference gene primers within the assay. To quantify the absolute abundance of each unique TCRbeta CDR3 rearrangement, sequence reads were collapsed and filtered. For each sample, productive Simpson clonality was calculated as the square root of Simpson's diversity index across productive rearrangements. TCRdb provides this immuneACCESS table in a form limited to in-frame rearrangements. Some clones are lacking; in checked studies, under half of them reflect an unresolved V gene, and why the rest are absent is not known. V, J and clone size derive from that table, while D and trimming were established from the DNA sequence. This sample lists approximately 190,000 clones; about 86% were detected once. The top ten clonotypes cover 20% to 25% of the sample.

The clonotype comes from a woman in her 40s in a cohort exposed to, infected with or recovered from COVID-19 (not recorded which). Rearrangement joined TRBV19 to TRBJ1-5; 7 middle bases align to TRBD1. The specimen sequenced was PBMCs or T cells enriched from blood (not recorded which). CDR3 sequence: CASRTTGSNVNQPQHF. At the DNA level, the sequence is TGTGCCAGTAGGACGACAGGGTCGAATGTGAATCAGCCCCAGCATTTT. With the portions outside the CDR3 filled from the reference TRBV19 and TRBJ1-5 genes, the complete variable region becomes DGGITQSPKYLFRKEGQNVTLSCEQNLNHDAMYWYRQDPGQGLRLIYYSQIVNDFQKGDIAEGYSVSREKKESFPLTVTSAQKNPTAFYLCASRTTGSNVNQPQHFGDGTRLSIL.